Each of the 2 T cell receptor beta chains below was sequenced from the same sample in a study of vaccination and CD4 T cells after COVID-19. The assay that was used to sequence DNA from cultured CD4+ T cells was the Oncomine TCR Beta short-read assay. TCRdb fed the PCR reads into MiXCR, producing one record per CDR3 protein. The table has 7,500 to 9,500 distinct CDR3 sequences, 60% to 80% seen once. Treatment in this sample: approximately 9-day PBMC culture with coronavirus spike peptide pools or control peptides (ViraFEST assay). No antigen is known for these receptors. The sequenced sample was cultured CD4+ T cells from blood, obtained after SARS-CoV-2 vaccination. Source of these receptors: a human donor with COVID-19.

By sample fraction, this clonotype is hyperexpanded. The rearrangement uses TRBV20-1 and TRBJ2-3; TRBD2 matches at 7 bases. J gave up 6 bases and V 6 bases, and 15 bases lay outside the gene matches. CDR3 length: 15 residues. Germline V gene data show CDR1 as DFQATT and CDR2 as SNEGSKA (reference sequence). CDR3 sequence (DNA): TGCAGTGCGGTCGTTGGAGCGGGGTCCTTCGATACGCAGTATTTT. Its protein is CSAVVGAGSFDTQYF.

This rearrangement joins TRBV24-1 to TRBJ2-2; the D is unclear. V was cut by 5 bases and J by 4 bases, with 4 bases left in between. Germline lookup yields CDR1 KGHDR and CDR2 SFDVKD. The CDR3 has 12 amino acids. The CDR3 coding sequence is TGTGCCACCAGTGCAGTCACCGGGGAGCTGTTTTTT. Encoded protein: CATSAVTGELFF.